This T cell receptor beta chain was sequenced during a study of blood T cells in healthy people across ages (dated by TCRdb to 2014 to 2015). Some background on the complete study: In model experiments, template switching captured about one uniquely barcoded TCR beta cDNA molecule for every two T cells. Using deep sequencing normalized with unique cDNA molecular identifiers, the study measured how TCR beta repertoire diversity changes with age. The donors were divided into four age groups: young (average 16 years), middle-aged (roughly 40), aged (approximately 62) and long-lived (82). To avoid experimental bias, donors of different ages were randomly spread across the sequencing lanes. For two donors (one aged 18 to 29 and one aged 80 or older), the study analyzed two additional independent replicas of 1 million unique cDNA reads from the same blood draw.

Library preparation employed 5' RACE. TCRdb names Illumina HiSeq 2500 as the instrument used. The second PCR ran for roughly 6 to 11 cycles and used a J-beta primer mix along with a sample-barcoded 5' primer. Each TCR beta cDNA molecule received a unique molecular identifier from a template-switch 5' adaptor carrying 12 random nucleotides. Each sample yielded at least 2.5 million CDR3-containing paired-end reads. First-strand cDNA was synthesized from all RNA with the Mint cDNA synthesis kit, primed by a TRBC-specific oligonucleotide. Following uracil-DNA glycosylase treatment, a first 18-cycle PCR with universal primers M1SS and BC2_uni_R was performed on all cDNA. Per the authors' processing: Normalization of each sample was performed by random selection of 1 million high-quality reads, each carrying a distinct molecular identifier. Instead of being binned into consensus sequences, reads with shared molecular identifiers were discarded. CDR3 identification, clonotype clustering and error correction used MiTCR with a Q25 quality threshold and the strictest error-elimination algorithm. A nonparametric unseen species model with Euler transformation was used to estimate a lower bound on total TCR beta diversity. The public reads were reanalyzed by TCRdb: fastp trimming at Q25, MiXCR alignment, in-frame beta chains only. All rows with the same CDR3 protein become a single entry with the most common DNA and genes. The V and J calls were not made by the authors but by TCRdb's processing. In all, the sample holds approximately 850,000 distinct CDR3 sequences, and 55% to 70% of those were seen once. Around 20% of the sample rests with the top ten.

Counted from cysteine to phenylalanine, this CDR3 has 16 amino acids. Solely the CDR3 DNA is kept, with 48 bases framed from the first base. The germline V gene (reference sequence) supplies CDR1 SGHAT and CDR2 FQDESV. V is trimmed back by 5 bases and J by 6 bases, and the junction contains 5 bases that no gene match accounts for. For this clonotype: The antigen this receptor binds is unknown. Base qualities are not recorded, but no much larger clone differs from it by a single base.

What the authors observed across the whole study: Estimates of total diversity based on one million sequenced T cells were considered lower bounds and underestimates. Because donor CMV infection status was unknown, age-related changes in expanded clonotypes were potentially confounded. The long-lived group showed more naive CD4+ T cells, fewer expanded clones and increased TCR diversity than the aged group, suggesting age selection. Since profiling was done on bulk unsorted PBMCs, naive and antigen-experienced compartments could not be conclusively compared. There was a strong correlation between observed TCR beta diversity and the percentage of naive T cells measured by flow cytometry. Observed TCR beta diversity per million T cells fell roughly linearly with age, and a significant reduction was already apparent by age around 40.

The roughly 39 donors, aged about 6 to 95 years, were systemically healthy Caucasian individuals from Russia. Each donor gave about 9.7 milliliters of peripheral blood, drawn into EDTA-treated Vacutainer tubes. PBMCs were isolated by Ficoll-Paque density-gradient centrifugation, with at least 6 million obtained per sample. Trizol reagent was used to extract total RNA from PBMCs, with at least 5.5 micrograms per sample. For every donor, flow cytometry on a PBMC aliquot measured the percentage of naive CD45RAhigh/CD27high T cells. This receptor was identified in a man in his thirties or forties in good health. Sequencing input: blood. The rearrangement joined TRBV11-1 to TRBJ2-2, with TRBD2 identical over 14 junction bases. The bases are TGTGCCAGCAGCCACAGACTAGCGGGAGGGCCCGGGGAGCTGTTTTTT. It is translated as CASSHRLAGGPGELFF. The reference TRBV11-1 and TRBJ2-2 proteins fill in what lies around the CDR3, so the full variable domain reads EAEVAQSPRYKITEKSQAVAFWCDPISGHATLYWYRQILGQGPELLVQFQDESVVDDSQLPKDRFSAERLKGVDSTLKIQPAELGDSAMYLCASSHRLAGGPGELFFGEGSRLTVL.